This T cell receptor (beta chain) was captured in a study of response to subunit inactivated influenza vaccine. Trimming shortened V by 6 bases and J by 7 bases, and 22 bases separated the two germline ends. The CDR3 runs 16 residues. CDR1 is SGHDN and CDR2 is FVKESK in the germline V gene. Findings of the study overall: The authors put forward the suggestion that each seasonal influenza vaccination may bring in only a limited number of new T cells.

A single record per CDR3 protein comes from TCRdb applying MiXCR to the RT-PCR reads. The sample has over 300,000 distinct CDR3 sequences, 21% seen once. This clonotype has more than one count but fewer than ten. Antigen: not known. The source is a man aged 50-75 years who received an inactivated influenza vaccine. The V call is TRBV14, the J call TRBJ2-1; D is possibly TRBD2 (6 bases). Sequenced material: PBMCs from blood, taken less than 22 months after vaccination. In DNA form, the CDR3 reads TGTGCCAGCAGACGGGGGAGTAAAGAGATTGTGAATGAGCAGTTCTTC. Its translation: CASRRGSKEIVNEQFF.